The 24 T cell receptor beta chains presented below share a single source sample, sequenced in a study of blood T cell repertoires in COVID-19. The table came from immunoSEQ multiplex PCR; TCRdb's copy has only in-frame clones and leaves some out. Of fewer than 350,000 clones in the sample, roughly 89% were seen once. Sequenced: PBMCs or T cells enriched from blood (not recorded which). The source of these receptors is a man aged 55 to 70 who had recovered from COVID-19.

V and J are TRBV9 and TRBJ2-7; TRBD1 agrees at 8 bases. J lost 6 bases, V lost 3 bases, and 8 bases had no gene match. The length of the CDR3 is 14 residues. Germline V gene sequence: CDR1 SGDLS, CDR2 YYNGEE. This chain's CDR3 is CASSALGQGTEQYF. The CDR3 region has the DNA TGTGCCAGCAGCGCCCTCGGACAGGGCACCGAGCAGTACTTC. Full variable domain (missing parts from reference TRBV9 and TRBJ2-7): DSGVTQTPKHLITATGQRVTLRCSPRSGDLSVYWYQQSLDQGLQFLIQYYNGEERAKGNILERFSAQQFPDLHSELNLSSLELGDSALYFCASSALGQGTEQYFGPGTRLTVT.

In DNA form, the CDR3 reads TGTGCCAGCAGTAAGGGAGGGGACAATCAGCCCCAGCATTTT. It encodes CASSKGGDNQPQHF. The J gene is TRBJ1-5, the V gene TRBV28; a possible D gene is TRBD1 (5 bases). Trimming shortened V by 5 bases and J by 3 bases, and 11 bases separated the two germline ends. CDR1 is MDHEN and CDR2 is SYDVKM in the germline V gene. The CDR3 runs 14 residues.

The chain joins TRBV9 to TRBJ2-1; D is perhaps TRBD1 (5 bases). V lost 3 bases to trimming and J lost 5 bases, with 12 bases between them. The CDR3 is made up of 14 amino acids. Germline assignment: CDR1 SGDLS and CDR2 YYNGEE. The CDR3 protein is CASSARQQNNEQFF. The CDR3 nucleotides are TGTGCCAGCAGCGCCAGACAGCAAAACAATGAGCAGTTCTTC.

This rearrangement joins TRBV7-2 to TRBJ1-1, with TRBD1 matching 7 bases. The CDR3 extends over 15 amino acids. V lost 2 bases and J lost 5; bases outside the gene matches: 8. Germline CDR1 reads SGHTA; CDR2 reads FQGNSA. CDR3 bases: TGTGCCAGCAGCTTAAGACAGGGTGGGAGGACTGAAGCTTTCTTT. Translation gives CASSLRQGGRTEAFF.

This clone was found a few times. The genes are TRBV7-2 and TRBJ1-2; 7 nucleotides align to TRBD1. Germline lookup yields CDR1 SGHTA and CDR2 FQGNSA. V gave up 3 bases and J gave up 0 bases; unmatched junction bases: 4. The CDR3 length is 15 residues. The CDR3 protein is CASSLAGTANYGYTF. The CDR3 coding sequence is TGTGCCAGCAGCTTGGCCGGGACAGCTAACTATGGCTACACCTTC.

The genes are TRBV19 and TRBJ1-1; D unresolved. The germline V gene has CDR1 LNHDA and CDR2 SQIVND (reference sequence). The V end was cut by 7 bases, the J end by 0 bases, with 9 bases between. This CDR3 is 13 amino acids long. The CDR3 coding sequence is TGTGCCAGTACCATGGGAGTGAACACTGAAGCTTTCTTT. It yields the protein CASTMGVNTEAFF. Full variable domain (outside the CDR3, taken from reference TRBV19 and TRBJ1-1): DGGITQSPKYLFRKEGQNVTLSCEQNLNHDAMYWYRQDPGQGLRLIYYSQIVNDFQKGDIAEGYSVSREKKESFPLTVTSAQKNPTAFYLCASTMGVNTEAFFGQGTRLTVV.

The CDR3 region is CASGLNTGELFF. CDR3 coding DNA: TGTGCCAGCGGGCTGAACACCGGGGAGCTGTTTTTT. The chain links TRBV11-2 to TRBJ2-2; D unresolved. Germline CDR1 reads SGHAT; CDR2 reads FQNNGV. The CDR3 consists of 12 residues. Trimming shortened V by 8 bases and J by 1 base, and 5 bases separated the two germline ends.

CDR3 sequence reads: CASSLDTGTAFYEQYF. CDR3 sequence (DNA): TGTGCCAGCAGCTTAGACACCGGGACAGCCTTCTACGAGCAGTACTTC. V is TRBV7-2 and J is TRBJ2-7; TRBD1 matches 7 bases. Germline V gene data show CDR1 as SGHTA and CDR2 as FQGNSA. The CDR3 is 16 amino acids. After removal of 1 base from V and 3 bases from J, the junction contained 9 bases not matched to a gene.

The chain couples TRBV19 to TRBJ1-5; maybe TRBD1 (6 bases). The CDR3 loop spans 14 amino acids. V was clipped by 4 bases and J by 3 bases, with 10 bases between them. Germline V gene data show CDR1 as LNHDA and CDR2 as SQIVND (reference sequence). In DNA, the CDR3 is TGTGCCAGTAGTAGGGGACAAAACAATCAGCCCCAGCATTTT. It codes for CASSRGQNNQPQHF.

The V gene is TRBV5-6, the J gene TRBJ1-5; tentatively, D is TRBD1 (5 bases). Deletions cut 2 bases from V and 0 bases from J, with 9 bases between. The CDR3 loop spans 15 amino acids. Germline-derived CDR1 and CDR2 are SGHDT and YYEEEE. CDR3 sequence: CASSLQVYSNQPQHF. The CDR3 DNA sequence: TGTGCCAGCAGCTTACAGGTGTATAGCAATCAGCCCCAGCATTTT.

CDR3 amino acids: CASSLEGVHQNEQFF. The CDR3 DNA reads as TGCGCCAGCAGCCTGGAGGGGGTTCACCAAAATGAGCAGTTCTTC. This chain connects TRBV5-1 to TRBJ2-1; D might be TRBD1 or TRBD2, each matching 6 bases. The CDR3 covers 15 residues. Germline CDR1 and CDR2: SGHRS and YFSETQ. V dropped 4 bases and J dropped 7 bases, with 18 bases sitting between them. The whole variable domain, filled in from reference TRBV5-1 and TRBJ2-1, reads KAGVTQTPRYLIKTRGQQVTLSCSPISGHRSVSWYQQTPGQGLQFLFEYFSETQRNKGNFPGRFSGRQFSNSRSEMNVSTLELGDSALYLCASSLEGVHQNEQFFGPGTRLTVL.

This chain joins TRBV6-2 or TRBV6-3 and TRBJ2-1, with 13 bases matching TRBD2. The CDR3 is made up of 14 amino acids. CDR1 is MNHEY, CDR2 SVGEGT, per germline. With 7 bases clipped from V and 9 bases from J, the junction kept 6 bases outside the gene matches. CDR3 coding DNA: TGTGCCAGCAACCCGGGACTAGCGGGATCTGAGCAGTTCTTC. Its translation is CASNPGLAGSEQFF.

The genes are TRBV19 and TRBJ1-2; TRBD1 is a possible D gene (5 bases). The CDR3 has 15 amino acids. V was clipped by 5 bases and J by 3 bases, with 16 bases between them. The germline V gene encodes CDR1 LNHDA and CDR2 SQIVND (reference sequence). Here the CDR3 reads CASSLGGARDYGYTF. CDR3 nucleotides: TGTGCCAGTAGTCTGGGAGGGGCAAGAGACTATGGCTACACCTTC.

This rearrangement joins TRBV4-1 to TRBJ1-2; 12 bases agree with TRBD1. This CDR3 is built from 15 residues. CDR1 and CDR2 from the germline V gene are MGHRA and YSYEKL. The V and J ends lost 6 bases and 8 bases, in that order; junction bases with no gene match: 10. CDR3 sequence reads: CASRPGTGGAEGYTF. The CDR3 DNA sequence: TGCGCCAGCAGACCCGGGACAGGGGGCGCGGAAGGCTACACCTTC.

This clone appeared once. The V and J genes are TRBV28 and TRBJ2-7; the match to TRBD2 covers 7 bases. The CDR3 loop spans 14 amino acids. Germline CDR1 reads MDHEN; CDR2 reads SYDVKM. Unmatched junction bases numbered 9, after V lost 5 bases and J lost 5 bases. CDR3 loop: CASSRTSVRDEQYF. The DNA of the CDR3 is TGTGCCAGCAGTCGCACTAGCGTCCGGGACGAGCAGTACTTC.

The chain recombines TRBV9 with TRBJ1-4; 7 positions agree with TRBD1. The J segment lost 8 bases and the V segment lost 3 bases, leaving 10 bases of the junction unmatched. The CDR3 runs to 15 residues. In germline, CDR1 is SGDLS, CDR2 YYNGEE. CDR3 loop: CASSARQGSIEKLFF. The CDR3 DNA reads TGTGCCAGCAGCGCCAGACAGGGTTCAATAGAAAAACTGTTTTTT.

The V call is TRBV19, the J call TRBJ1-5; 9 bases match TRBD1. The CDR3 runs 18 residues. V shed 6 bases and J 7 bases; nucleotides not matched to a gene: 19. The germline gives CDR1 LNHDA, CDR2 SQIVND (reference sequence). Here the CDR3 reads CASRTIPSGQGAVQPQHF. CDR3 DNA: TGTGCCAGTAGGACAATTCCCTCGGGACAGGGCGCAGTGCAGCCCCAGCATTTT. The variable domain in full, with the rest retrieved from reference TRBV19 and TRBJ1-5, is DGGITQSPKYLFRKEGQNVTLSCEQNLNHDAMYWYRQDPGQGLRLIYYSQIVNDFQKGDIAEGYSVSREKKESFPLTVTSAQKNPTAFYLCASRTIPSGQGAVQPQHFGDGTRLSIL.

This chain joins TRBV9 and TRBJ2-7; 11 positions agree with TRBD2. V shed 4 bases, J shed 2 bases, and the junction held 5 bases outside the gene matches. Germline V gives CDR1 SGDLS, CDR2 YYNGEE. The CDR3 is made up of 15 amino acids. The CDR3 bases are TGTGCCAGCAGCCTCGGACTAGCGGGTACCTACGAGCAGTACTTC. As protein: CASSLGLAGTYEQYF.

The count of this clone is one. The V call is TRBV7-2, the J call TRBJ1-2; D not certain. Deletions cut 5 bases from V and 5 bases from J, with 18 bases between. The CDR3 is made up of 15 amino acids. Germline CDR1 SGHTA, CDR2 FQGNSA. In nucleotides, the CDR3 is TGTGCCAGCAGCCCCTACAGAGCTGGGAGATATGGCTACACCTTC. It is translated as CASSPYRAGRYGYTF.

V gene TRBV6-5 combines with J gene TRBJ1-2; TRBD1 agrees at 7 bases. Losses at the gene ends were 6 bases for V and 1 base for J; bases not matched to a gene: 5. The length of the CDR3 is 14 residues. Germline V gene sequence: CDR1 MNHEY, CDR2 SVGAGI. CDR3 DNA sequence: TGTGCCAGCAGAGGACAGGTGCTTAACTATGGCTACACCTTC. Translation: CASRGQVLNYGYTF.

V and J are TRBV28 and TRBJ2-7; 7 bases line up with TRBD2. V was pared by 8 bases and J by 3 bases, with 10 bases of the junction left unmatched. The CDR3 has 14 residues. Per germline, CDR1 MDHEN and CDR2 SYDVKM. The DNA for the CDR3 is TGTGCCAGCGGCGCCGGGGGGATATACTACGAGCAGTACTTC. This gives the protein CASGAGGIYYEQYF.

This clone has more than one count but fewer than ten. The gene calls are TRBV28 and TRBJ2-2; D is perhaps TRBD2 (5 bases). This CDR3 region has 14 residues. Trimming cost V 5 bases and J 3 bases, with 10 bases left between them. CDR1 and CDR2 (germline): MDHEN, SYDVKM. CDR3 residues: CASSPPGYTGELFF. The CDR3 DNA is TGTGCCAGCAGTCCCCCGGGGTACACCGGGGAGCTGTTTTTT.

The J gene is TRBJ1-5, the V gene TRBV19; D possibly corresponds to TRBD1 (5 bases). The CDR3 sequence is 14 residues long. The V end lost 4 bases, the J end lost 5 bases, and 12 bases lay between the germline ends. The V gene's germline CDR1 is LNHDA and CDR2 SQIVND (reference sequence). The CDR3: CASSKRQPDQPQHF. CDR3 nucleotide sequence: TGTGCCAGTAGTAAGCGACAGCCCGATCAGCCCCAGCATTTT.

The count of this clone is one. The chain is built from TRBV28 and TRBJ1-5; D may be TRBD1 (5 bases). Germline CDR1 MDHEN, CDR2 SYDVKM. CDR3 length: 15 residues. V lost 6 bases to trimming and J lost 2 bases, with 14 bases between them. The CDR3 here is CASRPQGSGNQPQHF. CDR3 in DNA: TGTGCCAGCAGACCCCAGGGAAGCGGCAATCAGCCCCAGCATTTT. The full variable domain, rest sourced from reference TRBV28 and TRBJ1-5, is DVKVTQSSRYLVKRTGEKVFLECVQDMDHENMFWYRQDPGLGLRLIYFSYDVKMKEKGDIPEGYSVSREKKERFSLILESASTNQTSMYLCASRPQGSGNQPQHFGDGTRLSIL.